These 30 T cell receptor beta chains share one sample of origin, sequenced in a study of cytomegalovirus exposure and HLA in healthy donors. 60 Vbeta and 13 Jbeta primers were used in PCR. Produced via immunoSEQ multiplex PCR; TCRdb's table is partial and in-frame only. The table has 200,000 to 250,000 clones, more than 75% seen once; the top ten hold about 1.2%. The source material was PBMCs. The source of these receptors is a human donor in good health.

The chain combines TRBV6-5 with TRBJ1-2; 8 bases agree with TRBD1. V dropped 4 bases and J dropped 7; count of bases not matched to a gene: 5. The CDR3 runs to 13 residues. CDR1 is MNHEY, CDR2 SVGAGI, per germline. CDR3 bases: TGTGCCAGCAGTTCCCTGGACAGGGCTGGCTACACCTTC. This encodes CASSSLDRAGYTF.

V usage is TRBV4-2 and J usage is TRBJ2-7, with 9 bases lining up with TRBD1. This CDR3 region has 16 residues. Germline-derived CDR1 and CDR2 are LGHNA and YNFKEQ. Unmatched junction bases numbered 5, after V lost 0 bases and J lost 2 bases. The CDR3 reads CASSQESGQGPYEQYF. For the CDR3, the DNA is TGTGCCAGCAGCCAAGAATCGGGACAGGGCCCCTACGAGCAGTACTTC.

The rearrangement joins TRBV28 to TRBJ1-5, with 10 nucleotides matching TRBD1. Germline V gene lookup returns CDR1 MDHEN and CDR2 SYDVKM. The CDR3 is 14 residues long. V lost 6 bases and J lost 4; bases outside the gene matches: 3. The CDR3 nucleotides are TGTGCCAGCAGAGTGGGACAGGGGAATCAGCCCCAGCATTTT. Translating gives CASRVGQGNQPQHF.

The chain couples TRBV5-1 to TRBJ2-2; 8 nucleotides align to TRBD1. Germline trimming cut 4 bases from V and 6 bases from J; bases unmatched to any gene: 11. The germline V gene encodes CDR1 SGHRS and CDR2 YFSETQ. The CDR3 has 16 residues. The CDR3 nucleotides are TGCGCCAGCAGCGGGTGGACAGGGAATGGAGCCGGGGAGCTGTTTTTT. This gives the protein CASSGWTGNGAGELFF.

The genes are TRBV18 and TRBJ2-1; 8 bases line up with TRBD1. V shed 3 bases, J shed 3 bases, and the junction held 4 bases outside the gene matches. The CDR3 is made up of 15 amino acids. CDR1 is KGHSH, CDR2 LQKENI, per germline. The CDR3 is CASSPGTGGYNEQFF. CDR3 bases: TGTGCCAGCTCACCCGGGACAGGCGGCTACAATGAGCAGTTCTTC.

The V and J genes are TRBV18 and TRBJ1-1; D is ambiguous. Trimming stripped 0 bases from V and 1 base from J, with 9 bases between. This CDR3 is 15 amino acids long. Germline loops: CDR1 KGHSH, CDR2 LQKENI. DNA of the CDR3: TGTGCCAGCTCACCACCACGATCCGGGAACACTGAAGCTTTCTTT. It specifies CASSPPRSGNTEAFF.

This rearrangement joins TRBV6-5 to TRBJ1-2; D remains unclear. Germline CDR1 and CDR2: MNHEY and SVGAGI. CDR3 length: 14 residues. Trimming removed 5 bases at V and 8 bases at J, with 18 bases between. CDR3 residues: CASSLRSDTGGYTF. The CDR3 DNA is TGTGCCAGCAGTCTCCGGTCTGACACGGGAGGCTACACCTTC.

This chain links TRBV7-8 with TRBJ1-5, with 7 bases that match TRBD1. Trimming removed 5 bases from V and 4 bases from J; junction bases left unmatched: 8. CDR1 is SGHVS, CDR2 FQNEAQ, per germline. This CDR3 comprises 15 residues. DNA for the CDR3: TGTGCCAGCAGCGTCGGGACAGCTTCGAATCAGCCCCAGCATTTT. Protein product: CASSVGTASNQPQHF.

The genes are TRBV9 and TRBJ1-1; no reliable D call. V lost 4 bases and J 0 bases, leaving 10 bases between the germline ends. From germline, CDR1 is SGDLS and CDR2 YYNGEE. This CDR3 spans 14 amino acids. This CDR3 is CASSPRVMNTEAFF. The CDR3 nucleotides read TGTGCCAGCAGCCCCCGAGTGATGAACACTGAAGCTTTCTTT.

In the case of this clone: The junction departs from the called germline gene at one end, perhaps through a read error. The V call is TRBV7-9, the J call TRBJ2-5, with 13 positions matching TRBD2. The CDR3 contains 16 residues. Per germline, CDR1 SEHNR and CDR2 FQNEAQ (reference sequence). CDR3 sequence reads: CSSSLERLAGGETQYF. The CDR3 region has the DNA TGTTCCAGCAGCTTAGAAAGACTAGCGGGAGGAGAGACCCAGTACTTC.

The chain has TRBV30 and TRBJ2-1, with a weak D call TRBD2 (5 bases). The CDR3 extends over 12 amino acids. Germline V CDR1 and CDR2: GTSNPN, SVGIG (reference sequence). V lost 3 bases to trimming and J lost 10 bases, with 13 bases between them. The CDR3 loop is CAWSGLSLEQFF. DNA for the CDR3: TGTGCCTGGAGCGGACTTTCCCTCGAGCAGTTCTTC.

The gene calls are TRBV5-6 and TRBJ2-2, with 8 bases fitting TRBD2. The CDR3 runs to 18 residues. Germline V gives CDR1 SGHDT, CDR2 YYEEEE. Trimming removed 0 bases from V and 2 bases from J; junction bases left unmatched: 9. DNA for the CDR3: TGTGCCAGCAGCTTGGTAGTCGCGGGAGGCCCAAACACCGGGGAGCTGTTTTTT. Protein: CASSLVVAGGPNTGELFF.

This rearrangement joins TRBV19 to TRBJ2-7, with TRBD1 matching 9 bases. The CDR3 is made up of 15 amino acids. Germline loops: CDR1 LNHDA, CDR2 SQIVND (reference sequence). J gave up 3 bases and V 3 bases, and 6 bases lay outside the gene matches. CDR3 residues: CASSITGTGFYEQYF. The CDR3 DNA reads as TGTGCCAGTAGTATTACCGGGACAGGGTTCTACGAGCAGTACTTC.

The DNA of the CDR3 is TGTGCCAGCAGTCCATGGACAGGGTCCTATAATTCACCCCTCCACTTT. This gives the protein CASSPWTGSYNSPLHF. The chain has TRBV27 and TRBJ1-6; 8 bases are a match to TRBD1. J was trimmed by 1 base and V by 5 bases; bases with no gene match: 4. CDR1 and CDR2 (germline): MNHEY, SMNVEV (reference sequence). This CDR3 has 16 amino acids.

The V gene is TRBV21-1, the J gene TRBJ2-5; the DNA was not used to check the table's D call, TRBD2. TRBV21-1 is tagged as a pseudogene. The CDR3 is made up of 19 amino acids. The CDR3 here is CASGIPAQIASGGWETQYF. The CDR3 region has the DNA TGTGCCAGCGGAATCCCCGCCCAGATCGCTAGCGGGGGGTGGGAGACCCAGTACTTC.

This clone is labeled medium-sized. The V and J genes are TRBV21-1 and TRBJ2-7; TRBD2, as called in the table, went unchecked against the DNA. TRBV21-1 is a known pseudogene. This CDR3 comprises 15 residues. The CDR3 sequence is CASSRIAGGPDEQYF. The DNA for the CDR3 is TGTGCCAGCAGCAGGATAGCGGGAGGGCCTGACGAGCAGTACTTC.

The chain recombines TRBV7-6 with TRBJ2-7, with TRBD2 matching over 8 bases. Germline V gene sequence: CDR1 SGHVS, CDR2 FNYEAQ. The CDR3 spans 17 residues. V trimming: 0 bases; J trimming: 2 bases; junction bases outside the gene matches: 9. The CDR3 here is CASSLAQAGVTTYEQYF. CDR3 DNA: TGTGCCAGCAGCTTAGCCCAAGCGGGAGTGACAACCTACGAGCAGTACTTC.

This clone has just one count. The rearrangement joins TRBV7-9 to TRBJ2-3; TRBD1 might be the D (6 bases). With 4 bases removed from V and 2 bases from J, the gap between germline ends came to 16 bases. The CDR3 is made up of 16 amino acids. Germline V gene lookup returns CDR1 SEHNR and CDR2 FQNEAQ (reference sequence). The CDR3 sequence: CASSSGGQIHTDTQYF. The CDR3 nucleotides are TGTGCCAGCAGCTCCGGCGGACAGATTCACACAGATACGCAGTATTTT. The entire variable domain, with the rest obtained from reference TRBV7-9 and TRBJ2-3, is as follows: DTGVSQNPRHKITKRGQNVTFRCDPISEHNRLYWYRQTLGQGPEFLTYFQNEAQLEKSRLLSDRFSAERPKGSFSTLEIQRTEQGDSAMYLCASSSGGQIHTDTQYFGPGTRLTVL.

The chain has TRBV19 and TRBJ1-4; the match to TRBD1 covers 7 bases. The CDR3 runs 16 residues. The germline V gene has CDR1 LNHDA and CDR2 SQIVND (reference sequence). V was pared by 5 bases and J by 7 bases, with 13 bases of the junction left unmatched. The CDR3 nucleotides are TGTGCCAGTAGTTCCCACCCCAGGGGGTTCGGTGAAAAACTGTTTTTT. Protein: CASSSHPRGFGEKLFF.

The rearrangement links TRBV5-1 to TRBJ2-3; 8 bases line up with TRBD2. The germline V gene has CDR1 SGHRS and CDR2 YFSETQ. Trimming cost V 4 bases and J 4 bases; bases outside gene matches: 5. The CDR3 spans 14 residues. For the CDR3, the DNA is TGCGCCAGCAGCCAGACTAGCGCGGCAGATACGCAGTATTTT. It encodes CASSQTSAADTQYF.

The CDR3 here is CASSDVLRRGNTEAFF. As DNA, the CDR3 is TGTGCCAGCAGCGACGTTTTGCGACGGGGAAACACTGAAGCTTTCTTT. This sequence joins TRBV7-9 and TRBJ1-1; no reliable D call. This CDR3 comprises 16 residues. V lost 5 bases, J lost 2 bases, and 18 bases lay in between. The V gene's germline CDR1 is SEHNR and CDR2 FQNEAQ (reference sequence).

This clone came up once. The chain couples TRBV14 to TRBJ2-3; 7 bases fit TRBD2. The CDR3 extends over 14 amino acids. V lost 4 bases and J lost 7; bases outside the gene matches: 8. The germline gives CDR1 SGHDN, CDR2 FVKESK. The CDR3 region has the DNA TGTGCCAGCAGCCTCGGACTAGGTTCATATACGCAGTATTTT. Translating it yields CASSLGLGSYTQYF.

This clone was seen only a few times. The gene calls are TRBV11-3 and TRBJ2-1; D perhaps matches TRBD1 (6 bases). Germline CDR1 and CDR2: SGHNT and YENEEA. Trimming removed 0 bases from V and 4 bases from J, with 10 bases in between. There are 15 residues in the CDR3. The CDR3 spells CASSLEGTHYNEQFF. CDR3 nucleotide sequence: TGTGCCAGCAGCTTAGAAGGGACACATTACAATGAGCAGTTCTTC.

This clone appeared a few times. This rearrangement joins TRBV5-4 to TRBJ2-5; TRBD2 matches 9 bases. V dropped 2 bases and J dropped 2; count of bases not matched to a gene: 4. Germline CDR1 and CDR2: SGHNT and YYREEE (reference sequence). The CDR3 is made up of 15 amino acids. The DNA of the CDR3 is TGTGCCAGCAGCTTAGCGGGAGGCACTCAAGAGACCCAGTACTTC. Translating it yields CASSLAGGTQETQYF.

This chain uses TRBV4-2 with TRBJ1-5; D perhaps matches TRBD1 (6 bases). The CDR3 is 16 amino acids. Germline V gives CDR1 LGHNA, CDR2 YNFKEQ. Trimming took 0 bases from V and 1 from J, leaving 10 bases between them. The CDR3 bases are TGTGCCAGCAGCCAAGAAGGGGGGGACAGCAATCAGCCCCAGCATTTT. The encoded protein is CASSQEGGDSNQPQHF.

This rearrangement joins TRBV2 to TRBJ1-2; the match to TRBD1 covers 12 bases. Germline lookup yields CDR1 SNHLY and CDR2 FYNNEI. With V trimmed by 9 bases and J by 8 bases, 4 bases remained unmatched. The CDR3 is 12 residues long. CDR3 in amino acids: CARGQGARGYTF. The CDR3 bases are TGTGCCAGGGGACAGGGGGCGAGAGGCTACACCTTC. The full variable domain, its missing parts supplied by reference TRBV2 and TRBJ1-2, is EPEVTQTPSHQVTQMGQEVILRCVPISNHLYFYWYRQILGQKVEFLVSFYNNEISEKSEIFDDQFSVERPDGSNFTLKIRSTKLEDSAMYFCARGQGARGYTFGSGTRLTVV.

The V call is TRBV6-6, the J call TRBJ1-3; 7 bases line up with TRBD1. This CDR3 contains 16 residues. The J segment lost 4 bases and the V segment lost 4 bases, leaving 10 bases of the junction unmatched. Germline CDR1 is MNHNY and CDR2 is SVGAGI (reference sequence). CDR3 loop: CASSSFRGASGNTIYF. In nucleotides, the CDR3 is TGTGCCAGCAGTTCCTTCAGGGGGGCATCGGGAAACACCATATATTTT.

This clone was counted a single time. In DNA, the CDR3 is TGTGCCAGCAGTTATGCTGCGAGACAGGACTATGGCTACACCTTC. As protein: CASSYAARQDYGYTF. The rearrangement joins TRBV28 to TRBJ1-2; possibly TRBD1 for D (6 bases). The germline V gene has CDR1 MDHEN and CDR2 SYDVKM. This CDR3 has 15 residues. With 4 bases removed from V and 3 bases from J, the gap between germline ends came to 15 bases.

The chain combines TRBV30 with TRBJ2-3; 11 bases align to TRBD2. With V trimmed by 2 bases and J by 0 bases, 4 bases remained unmatched. The CDR3 has 16 amino acids. CDR1 GTSNPN and CDR2 SVGIG come from the germline V gene (reference sequence). The CDR3 DNA reads TGTGCCTGGAGTACCAGGACTAGCGGGAGCACAGATACGCAGTATTTT. This gives the protein CAWSTRTSGSTDTQYF.

The rearrangement joins TRBV4-1 to TRBJ1-6; 7 nucleotides line up with TRBD1. The CDR3 is made up of 16 amino acids. Germline V gene lookup returns CDR1 MGHRA and CDR2 YSYEKL. V lost 2 bases and J lost 6; bases outside the gene matches: 7. The CDR3 sequence: CASSQQTGRSNSPLHF. The CDR3 region has the DNA TGCGCCAGCAGCCAACAGACAGGGCGAAGTAATTCACCCCTCCACTTT.